The clone carrying this T cell receptor beta chain has a handful of counts. What it recognizes is unknown. The entry originates in a study of beta chain features in type 1 diabetes. Cell sorting via CD45RO/CCR7/CD25/CD127/CD95/CD27 was performed to obtain CD4+ naive, central memory, regulatory and stem cell-like memory cells. Study-level findings and limits: HLA influence on TCRB rearrangement stayed unresolved here.

Every isolated RNA sample was fully reverse transcribed, so sequencing captured expressed TCRB transcripts. TCRdb keeps only in-frame clones here, not all; method: immunoSEQ multiplex PCR. This sample has about 210,000 clones; about 11% occur once, and the top ten carry approximately 1.3%. This TCR was sampled from a man between 18 and 35 years old in good health. The sequenced material came from central memory CD4+ T cells from blood.

CDR3 DNA: TGCACCAGCAGCCCCTTGGGACTAGCGGGTTGCACAGATACGCAGTATTTT. Translated, it gives CTSSPLGLAGCTDTQYF. V usage is TRBV1 and J usage is TRBJ2-3; TRBD2 is the table's D call and was not checked against the DNA. TRBV1 is flagged as a pseudogene. CDR3 length: 17 amino acids.